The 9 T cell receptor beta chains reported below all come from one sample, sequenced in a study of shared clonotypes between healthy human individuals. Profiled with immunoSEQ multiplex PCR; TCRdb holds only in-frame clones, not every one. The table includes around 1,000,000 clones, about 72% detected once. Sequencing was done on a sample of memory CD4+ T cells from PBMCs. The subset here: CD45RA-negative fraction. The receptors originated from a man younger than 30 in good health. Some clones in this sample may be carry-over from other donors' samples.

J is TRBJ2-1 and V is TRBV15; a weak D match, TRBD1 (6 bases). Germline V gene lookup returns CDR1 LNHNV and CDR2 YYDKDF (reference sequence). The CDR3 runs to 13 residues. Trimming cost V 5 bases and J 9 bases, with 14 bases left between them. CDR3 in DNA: TGTGCCACCAGCGGACACAGGGTGGGTGAGCAGTTCTTC. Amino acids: CATSGHRVGEQFF. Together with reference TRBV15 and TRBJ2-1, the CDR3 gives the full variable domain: DAMVIQNPRYQVTQFGKPVTLSCSQTLNHNVMYWYQQKSSQAPKLLFHYYDKDFNNEADTPDNFQSRRPNTSFCFLDIRSPGLGDTAMYLCATSGHRVGEQFFGPGTRLTVL.

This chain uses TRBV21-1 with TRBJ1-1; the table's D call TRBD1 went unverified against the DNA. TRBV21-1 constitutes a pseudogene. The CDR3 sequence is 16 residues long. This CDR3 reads CASSKRPWGQNTEAFF. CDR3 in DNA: TGTGCCAGCAGCAAAAGGCCGTGGGGACAGAACACTGAAGCTTTCTTT.

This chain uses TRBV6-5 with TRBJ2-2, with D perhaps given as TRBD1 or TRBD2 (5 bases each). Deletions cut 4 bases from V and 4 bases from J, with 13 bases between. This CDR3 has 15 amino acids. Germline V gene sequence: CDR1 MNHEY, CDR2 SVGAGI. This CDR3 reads CASSWETGPTGELFF. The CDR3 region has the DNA TGTGCCAGCAGTTGGGAGACGGGACCCACCGGGGAGCTGTTTTTT.

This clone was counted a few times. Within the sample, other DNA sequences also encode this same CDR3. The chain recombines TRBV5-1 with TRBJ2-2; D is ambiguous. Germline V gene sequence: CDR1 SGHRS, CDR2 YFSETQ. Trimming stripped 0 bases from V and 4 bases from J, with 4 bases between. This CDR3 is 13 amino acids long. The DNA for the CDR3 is TGCGCCAGCAGCTTGGACAGCACCGGGGAGCTGTTTTTT. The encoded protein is CASSLDSTGELFF.

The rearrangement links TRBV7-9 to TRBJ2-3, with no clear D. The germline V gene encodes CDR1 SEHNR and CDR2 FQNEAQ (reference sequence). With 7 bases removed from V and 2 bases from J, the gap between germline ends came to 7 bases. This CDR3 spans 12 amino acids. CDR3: CASIPITDTQYF. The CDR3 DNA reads TGTGCCAGCATCCCGATCACAGATACGCAGTATTTT.

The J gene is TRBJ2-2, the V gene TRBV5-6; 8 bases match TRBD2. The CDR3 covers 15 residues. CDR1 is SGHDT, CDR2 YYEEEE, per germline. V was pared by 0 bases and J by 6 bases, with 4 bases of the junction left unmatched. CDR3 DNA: TGTGCCAGCAGCTTGGACGCGGGAGGCTCCGGGGAGCTGTTTTTT. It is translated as CASSLDAGGSGELFF.

CDR3 amino acids: CASSPGGAGGNTEAFF. CDR3 in DNA: TGTGCCAGCAGCCCGGGGGGCGCGGGGGGGAACACTGAAGCTTTCTTT. V usage is TRBV28 and J usage is TRBJ1-1, with D possibly matching TRBD1 (6 bases). The germline V gene encodes CDR1 MDHEN and CDR2 SYDVKM. The CDR3 runs 16 residues. The V end was cut by 6 bases, the J end by 1 base, with 18 bases between.

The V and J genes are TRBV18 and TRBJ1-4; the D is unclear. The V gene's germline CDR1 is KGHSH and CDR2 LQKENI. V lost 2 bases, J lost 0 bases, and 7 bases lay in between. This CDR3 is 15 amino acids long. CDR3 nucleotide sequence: TGTGCCAGCTCACCAACACCGACAACTAATGAAAAACTGTTTTTT. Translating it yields CASSPTPTTNEKLFF.

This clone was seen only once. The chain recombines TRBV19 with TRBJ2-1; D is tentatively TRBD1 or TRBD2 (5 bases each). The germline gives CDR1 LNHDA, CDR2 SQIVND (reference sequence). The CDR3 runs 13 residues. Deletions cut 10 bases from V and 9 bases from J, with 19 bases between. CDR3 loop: CATGPGAAGEQFF. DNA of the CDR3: TGTGCCACGGGACCGGGCGCCGCCGGTGAGCAGTTCTTC.